The present T cell receptor beta chain was sequenced within a study of human T cells and chemical hapten exposure. Study at large: It was small differences in pooled library volume that mainly caused per-sample TCR yields to vary.

Original processing methods: Sample-level TCR yields exhibited a median of about 96,000, with a range of roughly 20,000 to 750,000. TCRdb re-derived calls from the RACE reads in MiXCR, one entry per CDR3 protein. In this record, the V and J calls reflect TCRdb's handling and not the investigators' own analysis. Among 65,000 to 95,000 distinct CDR3 sequences listed, around 9.4% were seen once. V dropped 4 bases and J dropped 0 bases, with 14 bases sitting between them. Germline CDR1 and CDR2: LNHNV and YYDKDF (reference sequence). The CDR3 extends over 16 amino acids. Time point specified: healthy volunteer bleed at 6 weeks. Total RNA was isolated from whole blood that had not been fractionated. This clonotype was seen many times.

The V and J genes are TRBV15 and TRBJ2-3; D remains ambiguous. The clonotype was recovered from a female donor in good health. Some clones in this sample may be carry-over from other donors' samples. Sequencing was performed on whole blood. CDR3 region: CATSKALFSSTDTQYF. The CDR3 DNA is TGTGCCACCAGCAAAGCCCTATTCTCTAGCACAGATACGCAGTATTTT.